This T cell receptor (beta chain) was documented in a study of human T cells and chemical hapten exposure. Study background: Diphenylcyclopropenone, dosed weekly to the scalp, was given to patients throughout the roughly 25-week study. DPC 0.01% went on the upper back by patch test, with reading at 6 days.

Documented time point: patch test 1, 2 weeks after DPC sensitization. The treatment was: therapeutic diphenylcyclopropenone sensitization with weekly scalp DPC. Someone pulled total RNA out of unfractionated whole blood. Within the library, unique molecular identifiers were attached to each individual cDNA molecule. Per the authors' pipeline: There were a median of approximately 100,000 TCRs per sample, with a range from about 20,000 to 700,000. MiXCR was run by TCRdb on the RACE reads, yielding one entry per CDR3 protein. TCRdb, not the original authors, processed these V and J calls. The sample includes about 34,000 distinct CDR3 sequences, just under 6.5% of them seen just once. This clonotype occurred a few times. The CDR3 is made up of 15 amino acids. V was trimmed by 1 base and J by 2 bases, leaving 9 bases between them.

The TCR sequence derives from a woman in her twenties or thirties with alopecia areata. Some clones in this sample may be carry-over from other donors' samples. The material was whole blood, obtained in connection with sensitization to the hapten diphenylcyclopropenone (DPC). This chain connects TRBV12-3 or TRBV12-4 to TRBJ1-5; a possible D gene is TRBD1 (5 bases). The CDR3 bases are TGTGCCAGCAGTTTAGTGGGGGGAGGCAATCAGCCCCAGCATTTT. Translated, it gives CASSLVGGGNQPQHF.